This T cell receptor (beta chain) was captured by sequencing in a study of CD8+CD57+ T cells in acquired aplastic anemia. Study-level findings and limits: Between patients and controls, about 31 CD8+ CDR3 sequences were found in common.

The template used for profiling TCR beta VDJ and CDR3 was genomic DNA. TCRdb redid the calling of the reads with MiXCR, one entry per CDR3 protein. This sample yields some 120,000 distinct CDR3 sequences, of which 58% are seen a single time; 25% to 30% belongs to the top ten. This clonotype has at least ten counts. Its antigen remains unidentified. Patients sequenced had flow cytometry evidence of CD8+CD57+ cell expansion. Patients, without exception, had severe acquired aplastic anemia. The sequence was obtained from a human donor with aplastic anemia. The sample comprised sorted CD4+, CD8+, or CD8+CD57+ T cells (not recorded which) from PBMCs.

As DNA, the CDR3 is TGTGCCATCAGTGAGCGACTGAACACTGAAGCTTTCTTT. Residues: CAISERLNTEAFF. The chain recombines TRBV10-3 with TRBJ1-1; no clear D gene. The germline V and J ends were trimmed by 2 bases and 0 bases, with 4 bases remaining between them. CDR1 is ENHRY and CDR2 is SYGVKD in the germline V gene. This CDR3 is 13 amino acids long.